This TCR beta chain was obtained from a study of shared clonotypes between healthy human individuals. Findings of the study overall: Naive CD4 clonotypes overlapped across a few donors at roughly 4.5%.

To note about this clone: Its antigen is undetermined.

Trimming shortened V by 1 base and J by 3 bases, and 7 bases separated the two germline ends. CDR3 length equals 13 residues. Germline V gene sequence: CDR1 LNHDA, CDR2 SQIVND (reference sequence). The table came from immunoSEQ multiplex PCR; TCRdb's copy has only in-frame clones and leaves some out. Among around 690,000 clones, around 91% were seen once, and the ten largest hold around a third. Sequencing used memory CD8+ T cells from PBMCs. Noted subset: CD45RO+ cells pooled with CCR7-negative TemRA cells. This receptor was obtained from a man aged 18 to 35 in good health. Some clones in this sample may be carry-over from other donors' samples. This chain uses TRBV19 with TRBJ2-7, with D uncertain. The CDR3 sequence: CASSIVGHYEQYF. Here the CDR3 DNA reads TGTGCCAGTAGTATAGTCGGCCACTACGAGCAGTACTTC.